This is a list of T cell receptor beta chains from one sample in a study of cytomegalovirus exposure and HLA in healthy donors. Using immunoSEQ multiplex PCR, the repertoire was profiled, and TCRdb retains in-frame clones only, with some absent. Found here are more than 95,000 clones; the top ten clones hold approximately 2.6%. Sample: PBMCs. Receptors were obtained from a man aged 25 to 45 in good health and CMV-seronegative. CDR3s include the opening cysteine and the closing phenylalanine or tryptophan. A D gene is named only where the DNA matches it firmly.

CDR3aa | CDR3nt | j_gene | v_gene | d_gene
CASSASGTATSGANVLTF | TGTGCCAGCTCAGCGTCCGGGACAGCCACCTCTGGGGCCAACGTCCTGACTTTC | TRBJ2-6 | TRBV18 | TRBD1
CASSSRGPNQDTQYF | TGTGCCAGCAGCTCGCGGGGGCCAAACCAAGATACGCAGTATTTT | TRBJ2-3 | TRBV27 | NA
CASSVGLAISNEQFF | TGTGCCAGCAGCGTCGGACTAGCGATTTCGAATGAGCAGTTCTTC | TRBJ2-1 | TRBV7-3 | TRBD2
CASSFLAGAYNEQFF | TGTGCCAGCAGCTTCCTAGCGGGAGCGTACAATGAGCAGTTCTTC | TRBJ2-1 | TRBV7-3 | TRBD2
CASSSHTGATEAFF | TGTGCCAGCAGTTCTCACACAGGGGCCACTGAAGCTTTCTTT | TRBJ1-1 | TRBV6-1 | TRBD1
CASSVTGDSPAEAFF | TGTGCCAGCAGCGTAACAGGGGACTCCCCCGCTGAAGCTTTCTTT | TRBJ1-1 | TRBV9 | TRBD1
CASKGGVTEAFF | TGTGCCAGCAAGGGGGGGGTCACTGAAGCTTTCTTT | TRBJ1-1 | TRBV2 | NA
CASSSPGLDEQFF | TGTGCCAGCAGCTCGCCGGGACTAGATGAGCAGTTCTTC | TRBJ2-1 | TRBV11-3 | TRBD2
CASSYGTSGAYNEQFF | TGTGCCAGCAGTTACGGGACTAGCGGGGCTTACAATGAGCAGTTCTTC | TRBJ2-1 | TRBV6-6 | TRBD2
CAGGGSGNTIYF | TGTGCCGGCGGAGGATCTGGAAACACCATATATTTT | TRBJ1-3 | TRBV30 | NA
CASSYSSLNTEAFF | TGTGCCAGCAGTTACTCGAGTCTGAACACTGAAGCTTTCTTT | TRBJ1-1 | TRBV6-6 | NA
CASSLGSSYNEQFF | TGTGCCAGCAGCCTGGGGAGCTCCTACAATGAGCAGTTCTTC | TRBJ2-1 | TRBV11-3 | NA
CASSLIVSTEAFF | TGTGCCAGCAGCTTAATTGTGAGTACTGAAGCTTTCTTT | TRBJ1-1 | TRBV7-2 | NA
CASSLVLTSGKETQYF | TGTGCCAGCAGCTTAGTCTTGACTAGCGGGAAAGAGACCCAGTACTTC | TRBJ2-5 | TRBV7-2 | TRBD2
CASSYQSGRGNEQFF | TGTGCCAGCAGTTATCAGAGCGGGAGGGGCAATGAGCAGTTCTTC | TRBJ2-1 | TRBV6-5 | TRBD2
CASSLAASGTYEQYF | TGCGCCAGCAGCTTGGCCGCTAGCGGGACTTACGAGCAGTACTTC | TRBJ2-7 | TRBV5-1 | TRBD2
CASSTRQGATNGYTF | TGTGCCAGCAGCACTCGACAGGGGGCGACGAATGGCTACACCTTC | TRBJ1-2 | TRBV7-8 | TRBD1
CAWKGTGDYGYTF | TGTGCCTGGAAGGGGACAGGGGACTATGGCTACACCTTC | TRBJ1-2 | TRBV30 | TRBD1
CASSLLQGAGYGYTF | TGCGCCAGCAGCTTGCTACAGGGGGCGGGATATGGCTACACCTTC | TRBJ1-2 | TRBV5-1 | TRBD1
CASGGLAGSYNEQFF | TGTGCCAGCGGTGGACTAGCGGGCTCCTACAATGAGCAGTTCTTC | TRBJ2-1 | TRBV4-2 | TRBD2
CASSEYAGEYNEQFF | TGTGCCAGCAGTGAATACGCGGGAGAGTACAATGAGCAGTTCTTC | TRBJ2-1 | TRBV6-4 | TRBD2
CASSEEELEQYF | TGTGCCAGCAGTGAAGAAGAACTCGAGCAGTACTTC | TRBJ2-7 | TRBV6-5 | NA
CASSAGLAGDEQYF | TGTGCCAGCAGCGCGGGACTAGCGGGAGACGAGCAGTACTTC | TRBJ2-7 | TRBV6-1 | TRBD2
CASSIGGGSEQYF | TGTGCCAGTAGTATTGGGGGCGGGTCGGAGCAGTACTTC | TRBJ2-5 | TRBV19 | NA
CASSLASRGQFGFGNTIYF | TGCGCCAGCAGCCTGGCCTCCAGGGGGCAATTCGGATTTGGAAACACCATATATTTT | TRBJ1-3 | TRBV5-1 | TRBD1
CASSMLGRGVSVQPDSAIQYF | TGTGCCAGTAGTATGTTAGGGCGGGGGGTTTCCGTTCAACCGGACAGTGCCATTCAGTACTTC | TRBJ2-4 | TRBV19 | TRBD2
CASGFTGTSGGGNEQFF | TGTGCTAGTGGTTTTACCGGGACTAGCGGAGGGGGAAATGAGCAGTTCTTC | TRBJ2-1 | TRBV12-5 | TRBD2
CASSPPTYEQYF | TGTGCCAGCTCACCACCCACCTACGAGCAGTACTTC | TRBJ2-7 | TRBV18 | NA
CASSSPPRGGTDTQYF | TGTGCCAGCAGTTCCCCCCCCAGGGGCGGCACAGATACGCAGTATTTT | TRBJ2-3 | TRBV28 | NA
CASSLGHISGNTIYF | TGCGCCAGCAGCTTGGGTCACATCTCTGGAAACACCATATATTTT | TRBJ1-3 | TRBV5-1 | NA
CASSPRLADYEQYF | TGCGCCAGCAGCCCCCGACTAGCGGACTACGAGCAGTACTTC | TRBJ2-7 | TRBV5-1 | TRBD2
CASSQAPEGSSQQYF | TGTGCCAGCAGCCAAGCCCCCGAGGGATCCAGTCAGCAGTACTTC | TRBJ2-7 | TRBV4-2 | NA
CASSQSRNTEAFF | TGTGCCAGCAGCCAATCCAGGAACACTGAAGCTTTCTTT | TRBJ1-1 | TRBV14 | NA
CASSQERGQGFYEQYF | TGTGCCAGCAGCCAAGAAAGGGGACAGGGATTCTACGAGCAGTACTTC | TRBJ2-7 | TRBV4-2 | TRBD1
CASSRDRQGATNEQYF | TGTGCCAGCAGCAGAGATAGACAGGGGGCGACCAACGAGCAGTACTTC | TRBJ2-7 | TRBV21-1 | NA
CASSKSPEAFF | TGTGCCAGCAGTAAATCTCCTGAAGCTTTCTTT | TRBJ1-1 | TRBV28 | NA
CASSFGQGNQPQHF | TGTGCCAGCAGCTTTGGACAGGGCAATCAGCCCCAGCATTTT | TRBJ1-5 | TRBV9 | TRBD1
CASSQVAYSGNIQYF | TGCGCCAGCAGCCAAGTCGCCTATTCGGGAAACATTCAGTACTTC | TRBJ2-4 | TRBV4-1 | NA
CSARLTDTQYF | TGCAGTGCAAGACTTACAGATACGCAGTATTTT | TRBJ2-3 | TRBV20-1 | NA
CASRPSGRENEQFF | TGTGCCAGCAGACCTAGCGGGAGGGAAAATGAGCAGTTCTTC | TRBJ2-1 | TRBV11-2 | TRBD2
CASSQDVSPSYEQYF | TGCGCCAGCAGCCAAGATGTCTCCCCCTCCTACGAGCAGTACTTC | TRBJ2-7 | TRBV4-3 | NA
CAISTQGAQEQYF | TGTGCCATCAGTACGCAGGGGGCGCAGGAGCAGTACTTC | TRBJ2-7 | TRBV10-3 | TRBD1
CASSLGRQGPSYEQYF | TGTGCCAGCAGCTTGGGTCGACAGGGCCCTTCCTACGAGCAGTACTTC | TRBJ2-7 | TRBV7-2 | TRBD1
CSVEDMWEGKSREQYF | TGCAGCGTTGAAGATATGTGGGAGGGGAAGTCTCGCGAGCAGTACTTC | TRBJ2-7 | TRBV29-1 | TRBD2
CASSLDRGAEQYF | TGTGCCAGCAGCTTGGACAGGGGAGCCGAGCAGTACTTC | TRBJ2-7 | TRBV7-2 | TRBD1
CSGLSGSLYF | TGCAGTGGCTTATCAGGGTCACTGTACTTC | TRBJ2-5 | TRBV29-1 | NA
CASSFEPGSLQETQYF | TGTGCCAGCAGCTTCGAGCCCGGGAGTCTCCAAGAGACCCAGTACTTC | TRBJ2-5 | TRBV5-6 | NA
CASSRTFNHEQYF | TGTGCCAGCTCACGGACATTTAATCACGAGCAGTACTTC | TRBJ2-7 | TRBV18 | NA
CASSYREGGHYGYTF | TGTGCCAGCAGTTACAGGGAGGGGGGTCACTATGGCTACACCTTC | TRBJ1-2 | TRBV6-5 | NA
CASSFAGNPYEEQYF | TGTGCCAGCAGCTTCGCGGGAAATCCCTACGAGGAGCAGTACTTC | TRBJ2-7 | TRBV7-2 | NA
CASSERRGLTGYTF | TGTGCCAGCAGTGAGAGAAGGGGACTAACTGGCTACACCTTC | TRBJ1-2 | TRBV6-4 | NA